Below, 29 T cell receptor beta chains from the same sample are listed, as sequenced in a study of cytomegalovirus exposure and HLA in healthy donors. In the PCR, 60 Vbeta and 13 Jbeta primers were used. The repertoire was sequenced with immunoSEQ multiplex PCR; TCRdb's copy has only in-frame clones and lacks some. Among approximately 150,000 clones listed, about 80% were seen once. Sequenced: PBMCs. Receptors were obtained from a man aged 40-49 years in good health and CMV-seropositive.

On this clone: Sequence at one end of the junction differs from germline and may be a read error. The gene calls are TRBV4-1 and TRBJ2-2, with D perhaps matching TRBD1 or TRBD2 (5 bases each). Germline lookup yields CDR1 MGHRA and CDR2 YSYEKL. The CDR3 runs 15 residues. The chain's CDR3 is CASSQQDGDTGELFF. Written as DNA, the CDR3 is TGTGCCAGCAGCCAACAGGACGGGGACACCGGGGAGCTGTTTTTT.

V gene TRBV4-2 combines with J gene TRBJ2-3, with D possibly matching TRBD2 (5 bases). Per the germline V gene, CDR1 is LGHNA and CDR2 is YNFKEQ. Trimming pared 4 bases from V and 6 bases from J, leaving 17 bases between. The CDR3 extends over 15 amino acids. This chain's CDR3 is CASSRESVRPDTQYF. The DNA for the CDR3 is TGTGCCAGCAGCCGGGAGAGCGTAAGGCCCGATACGCAGTATTTT.

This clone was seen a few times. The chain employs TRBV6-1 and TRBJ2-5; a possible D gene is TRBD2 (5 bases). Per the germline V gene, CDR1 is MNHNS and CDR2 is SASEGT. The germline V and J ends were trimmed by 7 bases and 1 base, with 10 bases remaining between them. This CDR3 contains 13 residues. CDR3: CASNTRSQETQYF. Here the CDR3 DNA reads TGTGCCAGCAACACTAGAAGCCAAGAGACCCAGTACTTC.

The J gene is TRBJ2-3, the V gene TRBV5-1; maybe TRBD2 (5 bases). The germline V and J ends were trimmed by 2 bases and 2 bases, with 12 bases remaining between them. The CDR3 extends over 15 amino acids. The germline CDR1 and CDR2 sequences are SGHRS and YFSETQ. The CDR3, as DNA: TGCGCCAGCAGCTTAGGTAGCGTTCACACAGATACGCAGTATTTT. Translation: CASSLGSVHTDTQYF.

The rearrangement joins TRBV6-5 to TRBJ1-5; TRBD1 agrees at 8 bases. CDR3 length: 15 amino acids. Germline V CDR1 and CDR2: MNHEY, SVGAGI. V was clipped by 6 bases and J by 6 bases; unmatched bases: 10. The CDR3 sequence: CASRPTGVDRQPQHF. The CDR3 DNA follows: TGTGCCAGCAGGCCGACAGGGGTTGATCGTCAGCCCCAGCATTTT.

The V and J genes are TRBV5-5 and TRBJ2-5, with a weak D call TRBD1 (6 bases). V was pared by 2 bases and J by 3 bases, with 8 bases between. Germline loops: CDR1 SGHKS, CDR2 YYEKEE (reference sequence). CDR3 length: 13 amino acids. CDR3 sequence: CASSFGQKETQYF. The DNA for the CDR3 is TGTGCCAGCAGCTTCGGACAGAAAGAGACCCAGTACTTC.

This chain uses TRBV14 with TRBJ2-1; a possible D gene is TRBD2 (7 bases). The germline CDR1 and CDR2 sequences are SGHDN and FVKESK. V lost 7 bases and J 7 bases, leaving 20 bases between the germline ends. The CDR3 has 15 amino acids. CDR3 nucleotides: TGTGCCAGCAACCAGGGCCTGGGAGGGGGGAATGAGCAGTTCTTC. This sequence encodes CASNQGLGGGNEQFF.

For the CDR3, the DNA is TGTGCCAGCAGCGTAGAGTGGAGCTCCTACAATGAGCAGTTCTTC. Protein sequence: CASSVEWSSYNEQFF. The genes are TRBV9 and TRBJ2-1; D ambiguous. The CDR3 consists of 15 residues. V was pared by 0 bases and J by 0 bases, with 7 bases between. Germline V gives CDR1 SGDLS, CDR2 YYNGEE.

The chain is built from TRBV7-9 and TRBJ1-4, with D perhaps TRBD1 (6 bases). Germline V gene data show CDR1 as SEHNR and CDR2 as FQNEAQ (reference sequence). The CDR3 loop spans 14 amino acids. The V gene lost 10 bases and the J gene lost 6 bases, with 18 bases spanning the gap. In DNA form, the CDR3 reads TGTGCCATTCCGGTTCGACAGGATGATGAAAAACTGTTTTTT. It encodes CAIPVRQDDEKLFF. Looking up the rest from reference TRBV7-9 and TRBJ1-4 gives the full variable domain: DTGVSQNPRHKITKRGQNVTFRCDPISEHNRLYWYRQTLGQGPEFLTYFQNEAQLEKSRLLSDRFSAERPKGSFSTLEIQRTEQGDSAMYLCAIPVRQDDEKLFFGSGTQLSVL.

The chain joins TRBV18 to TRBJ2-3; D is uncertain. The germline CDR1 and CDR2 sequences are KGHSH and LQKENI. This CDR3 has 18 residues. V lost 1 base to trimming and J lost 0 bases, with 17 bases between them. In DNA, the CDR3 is TGTGCCAGCTCACCACTGAAGGAGCCCCATTTTAGCACAGATACGCAGTATTTT. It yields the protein CASSPLKEPHFSTDTQYF.

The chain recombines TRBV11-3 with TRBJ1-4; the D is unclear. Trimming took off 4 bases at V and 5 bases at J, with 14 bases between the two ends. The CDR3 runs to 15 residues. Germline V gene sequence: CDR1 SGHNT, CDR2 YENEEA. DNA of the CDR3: TGTGCCAGCAGCTCCCAGACGGCGGGAAATGAAAAACTGTTTTTT. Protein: CASSSQTAGNEKLFF. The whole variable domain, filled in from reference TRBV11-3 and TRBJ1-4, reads EAGVVQSPRYKIIEKKQPVAFWCNPISGHNTLYWYLQNLGQGPELLIRYENEEAVDDSQLPKDRFSAERLKGVDSTLKIQPAELGDSAVYLCASSSQTAGNEKLFFGSGTQLSVL.

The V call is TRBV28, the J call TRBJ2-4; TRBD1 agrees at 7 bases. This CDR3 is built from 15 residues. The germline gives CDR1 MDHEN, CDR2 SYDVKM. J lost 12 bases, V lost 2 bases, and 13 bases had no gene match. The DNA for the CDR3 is TGTGCCAGCAGTTTAGGAAGCCCCCCCGGGGACAGTCAGTACTTC. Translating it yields CASSLGSPPGDSQYF.

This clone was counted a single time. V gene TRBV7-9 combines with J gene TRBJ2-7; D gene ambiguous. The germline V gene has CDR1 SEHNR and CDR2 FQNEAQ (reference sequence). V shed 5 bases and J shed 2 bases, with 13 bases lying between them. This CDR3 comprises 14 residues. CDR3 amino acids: CASSVAGLAYEQYF. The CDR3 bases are TGTGCCAGCAGCGTCGCCGGTCTGGCCTACGAGCAGTACTTC.

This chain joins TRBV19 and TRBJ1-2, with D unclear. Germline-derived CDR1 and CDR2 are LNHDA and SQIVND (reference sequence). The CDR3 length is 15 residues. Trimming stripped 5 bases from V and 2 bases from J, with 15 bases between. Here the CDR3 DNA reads TGTGCCAGTAGTGTATCGGTTATGGGCAACTATGGCTACACCTTC. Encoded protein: CASSVSVMGNYGYTF.

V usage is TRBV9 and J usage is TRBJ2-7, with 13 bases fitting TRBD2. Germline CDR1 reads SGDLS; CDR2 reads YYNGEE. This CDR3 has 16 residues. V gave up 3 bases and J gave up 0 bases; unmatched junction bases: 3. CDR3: CASSEGLAGVSYEQYF. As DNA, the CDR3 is TGTGCCAGCAGCGAAGGACTAGCGGGAGTCTCCTACGAGCAGTACTTC.

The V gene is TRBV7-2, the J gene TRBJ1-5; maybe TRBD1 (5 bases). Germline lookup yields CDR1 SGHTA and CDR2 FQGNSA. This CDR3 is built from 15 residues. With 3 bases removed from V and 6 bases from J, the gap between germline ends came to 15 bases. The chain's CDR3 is CASSFGREVIQPQHF. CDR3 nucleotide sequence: TGTGCCAGCAGCTTTGGCAGGGAGGTCATTCAGCCCCAGCATTTT.

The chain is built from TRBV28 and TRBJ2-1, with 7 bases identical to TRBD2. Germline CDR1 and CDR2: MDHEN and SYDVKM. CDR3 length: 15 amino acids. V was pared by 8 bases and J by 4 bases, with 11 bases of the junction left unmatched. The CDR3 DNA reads TGTGCCAGCCTCTCTTTCATGGGACTATACAATGAGCAGTTCTTC. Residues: CASLSFMGLYNEQFF.

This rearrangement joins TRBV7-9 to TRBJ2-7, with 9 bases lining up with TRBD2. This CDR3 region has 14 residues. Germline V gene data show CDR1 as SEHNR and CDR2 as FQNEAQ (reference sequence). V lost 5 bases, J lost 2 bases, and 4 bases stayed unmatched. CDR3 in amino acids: CASSPLAGAYEQYF. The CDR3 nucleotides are TGTGCCAGCAGCCCATTAGCGGGAGCCTACGAGCAGTACTTC.

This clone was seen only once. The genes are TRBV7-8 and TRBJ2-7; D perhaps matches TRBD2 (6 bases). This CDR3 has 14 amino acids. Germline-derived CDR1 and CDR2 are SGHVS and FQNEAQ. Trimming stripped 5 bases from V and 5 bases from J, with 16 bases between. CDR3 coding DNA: TGTGCCAGCAGCCCCCAGCCTAGCGTCGACGAGCAGTACTTC. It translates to CASSPQPSVDEQYF.

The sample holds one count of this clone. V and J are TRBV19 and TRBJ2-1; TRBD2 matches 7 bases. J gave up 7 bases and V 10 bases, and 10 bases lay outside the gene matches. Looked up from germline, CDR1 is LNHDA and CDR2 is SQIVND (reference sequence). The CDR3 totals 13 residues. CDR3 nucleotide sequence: TGTGCCACATCGGCTAGCGGTCTAAATGAGCAGTTCTTC. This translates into CATSASGLNEQFF.

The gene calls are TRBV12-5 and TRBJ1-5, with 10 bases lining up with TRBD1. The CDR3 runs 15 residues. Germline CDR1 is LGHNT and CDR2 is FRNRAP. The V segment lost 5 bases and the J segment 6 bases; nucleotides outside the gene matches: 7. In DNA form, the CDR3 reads TGTGCTAGTGGTACACAGGACAGGGGGAGTCAGCCCCAGCATTTT. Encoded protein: CASGTQDRGSQPQHF.

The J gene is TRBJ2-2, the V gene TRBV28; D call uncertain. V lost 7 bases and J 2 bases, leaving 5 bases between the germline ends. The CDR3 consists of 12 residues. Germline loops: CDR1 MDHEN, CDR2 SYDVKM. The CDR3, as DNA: TGTGCCAGCACTCCTAACACCGGGGAGCTGTTTTTT. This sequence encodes CASTPNTGELFF. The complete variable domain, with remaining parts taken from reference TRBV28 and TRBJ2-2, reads DVKVTQSSRYLVKRTGEKVFLECVQDMDHENMFWYRQDPGLGLRLIYFSYDVKMKEKGDIPEGYSVSREKKERFSLILESASTNQTSMYLCASTPNTGELFFGEGSRLTVL.

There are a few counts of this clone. The CDR3 here is CASSYQGYTQYF. For the CDR3, the DNA is TGTGCCAGCAGTTACCAGGGTTATACGCAGTATTTT. The chain carries TRBV6-6 and TRBJ2-3; perhaps TRBD1 as D (5 bases). Germline CDR1 and CDR2: MNHNY and SVGAGI (reference sequence). Trimming removed 2 bases from V and 7 bases from J, with 7 bases in between. The CDR3 is 12 amino acids.

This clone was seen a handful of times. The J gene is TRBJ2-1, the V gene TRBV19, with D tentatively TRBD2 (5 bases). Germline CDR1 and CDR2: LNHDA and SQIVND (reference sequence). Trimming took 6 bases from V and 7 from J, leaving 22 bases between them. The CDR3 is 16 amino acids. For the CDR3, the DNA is TGTGCCAGTAGCCCCGCCCTAGCAAGTGTAGGTAATGAGCAGTTCTTC. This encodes CASSPALASVGNEQFF.

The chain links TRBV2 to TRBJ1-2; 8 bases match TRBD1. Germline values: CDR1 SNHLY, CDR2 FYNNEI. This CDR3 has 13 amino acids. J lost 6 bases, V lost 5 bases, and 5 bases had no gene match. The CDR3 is CASSQDREDGYTF. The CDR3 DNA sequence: TGTGCCAGCAGTCAGGACAGGGAAGATGGCTACACCTTC. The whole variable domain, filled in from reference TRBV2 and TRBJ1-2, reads EPEVTQTPSHQVTQMGQEVILRCVPISNHLYFYWYRQILGQKVEFLVSFYNNEISEKSEIFDDQFSVERPDGSNFTLKIRSTKLEDSAMYFCASSQDREDGYTFGSGTRLTVV.

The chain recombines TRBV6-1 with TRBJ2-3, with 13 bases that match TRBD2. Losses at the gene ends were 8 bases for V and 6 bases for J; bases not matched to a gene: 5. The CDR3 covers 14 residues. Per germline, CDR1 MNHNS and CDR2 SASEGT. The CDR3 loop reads CASVLTSGRDTQYF. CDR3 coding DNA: TGTGCCAGCGTACTGACTAGCGGGAGGGATACGCAGTATTTT.

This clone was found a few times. The CDR3 DNA sequence: TGTGCCACCGCGGCGGGTAGCGGGCCCTACGAGCAGTACTTC. This translates into CATAAGSGPYEQYF. This rearrangement joins TRBV5-4 to TRBJ2-7; 7 nucleotides line up with TRBD2. Germline CDR1 is SGHNT and CDR2 is YYREEE (reference sequence). J was trimmed by 2 bases and V by 9 bases; bases with no gene match: 11. The CDR3 has 14 amino acids.

DNA for the CDR3: TGCACCAGCAGCCAAGACCCCACTAGCGGGAGGGACTCGAACACCGGGGAGCTGTTTTTT. It specifies CTSSQDPTSGRDSNTGELFF. This chain connects TRBV1 to TRBJ2-2; the DNA was not compared with TRBD2, the D call given in the table. TRBV1 is assigned pseudogene status. There are 20 residues in the CDR3.

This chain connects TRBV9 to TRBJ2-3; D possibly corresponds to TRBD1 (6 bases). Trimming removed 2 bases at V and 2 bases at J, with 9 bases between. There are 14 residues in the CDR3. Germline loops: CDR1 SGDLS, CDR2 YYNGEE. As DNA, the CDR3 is TGTGCCAGCAGCGTCGTGGGGGCCACAGATACGCAGTATTTT. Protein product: CASSVVGATDTQYF.